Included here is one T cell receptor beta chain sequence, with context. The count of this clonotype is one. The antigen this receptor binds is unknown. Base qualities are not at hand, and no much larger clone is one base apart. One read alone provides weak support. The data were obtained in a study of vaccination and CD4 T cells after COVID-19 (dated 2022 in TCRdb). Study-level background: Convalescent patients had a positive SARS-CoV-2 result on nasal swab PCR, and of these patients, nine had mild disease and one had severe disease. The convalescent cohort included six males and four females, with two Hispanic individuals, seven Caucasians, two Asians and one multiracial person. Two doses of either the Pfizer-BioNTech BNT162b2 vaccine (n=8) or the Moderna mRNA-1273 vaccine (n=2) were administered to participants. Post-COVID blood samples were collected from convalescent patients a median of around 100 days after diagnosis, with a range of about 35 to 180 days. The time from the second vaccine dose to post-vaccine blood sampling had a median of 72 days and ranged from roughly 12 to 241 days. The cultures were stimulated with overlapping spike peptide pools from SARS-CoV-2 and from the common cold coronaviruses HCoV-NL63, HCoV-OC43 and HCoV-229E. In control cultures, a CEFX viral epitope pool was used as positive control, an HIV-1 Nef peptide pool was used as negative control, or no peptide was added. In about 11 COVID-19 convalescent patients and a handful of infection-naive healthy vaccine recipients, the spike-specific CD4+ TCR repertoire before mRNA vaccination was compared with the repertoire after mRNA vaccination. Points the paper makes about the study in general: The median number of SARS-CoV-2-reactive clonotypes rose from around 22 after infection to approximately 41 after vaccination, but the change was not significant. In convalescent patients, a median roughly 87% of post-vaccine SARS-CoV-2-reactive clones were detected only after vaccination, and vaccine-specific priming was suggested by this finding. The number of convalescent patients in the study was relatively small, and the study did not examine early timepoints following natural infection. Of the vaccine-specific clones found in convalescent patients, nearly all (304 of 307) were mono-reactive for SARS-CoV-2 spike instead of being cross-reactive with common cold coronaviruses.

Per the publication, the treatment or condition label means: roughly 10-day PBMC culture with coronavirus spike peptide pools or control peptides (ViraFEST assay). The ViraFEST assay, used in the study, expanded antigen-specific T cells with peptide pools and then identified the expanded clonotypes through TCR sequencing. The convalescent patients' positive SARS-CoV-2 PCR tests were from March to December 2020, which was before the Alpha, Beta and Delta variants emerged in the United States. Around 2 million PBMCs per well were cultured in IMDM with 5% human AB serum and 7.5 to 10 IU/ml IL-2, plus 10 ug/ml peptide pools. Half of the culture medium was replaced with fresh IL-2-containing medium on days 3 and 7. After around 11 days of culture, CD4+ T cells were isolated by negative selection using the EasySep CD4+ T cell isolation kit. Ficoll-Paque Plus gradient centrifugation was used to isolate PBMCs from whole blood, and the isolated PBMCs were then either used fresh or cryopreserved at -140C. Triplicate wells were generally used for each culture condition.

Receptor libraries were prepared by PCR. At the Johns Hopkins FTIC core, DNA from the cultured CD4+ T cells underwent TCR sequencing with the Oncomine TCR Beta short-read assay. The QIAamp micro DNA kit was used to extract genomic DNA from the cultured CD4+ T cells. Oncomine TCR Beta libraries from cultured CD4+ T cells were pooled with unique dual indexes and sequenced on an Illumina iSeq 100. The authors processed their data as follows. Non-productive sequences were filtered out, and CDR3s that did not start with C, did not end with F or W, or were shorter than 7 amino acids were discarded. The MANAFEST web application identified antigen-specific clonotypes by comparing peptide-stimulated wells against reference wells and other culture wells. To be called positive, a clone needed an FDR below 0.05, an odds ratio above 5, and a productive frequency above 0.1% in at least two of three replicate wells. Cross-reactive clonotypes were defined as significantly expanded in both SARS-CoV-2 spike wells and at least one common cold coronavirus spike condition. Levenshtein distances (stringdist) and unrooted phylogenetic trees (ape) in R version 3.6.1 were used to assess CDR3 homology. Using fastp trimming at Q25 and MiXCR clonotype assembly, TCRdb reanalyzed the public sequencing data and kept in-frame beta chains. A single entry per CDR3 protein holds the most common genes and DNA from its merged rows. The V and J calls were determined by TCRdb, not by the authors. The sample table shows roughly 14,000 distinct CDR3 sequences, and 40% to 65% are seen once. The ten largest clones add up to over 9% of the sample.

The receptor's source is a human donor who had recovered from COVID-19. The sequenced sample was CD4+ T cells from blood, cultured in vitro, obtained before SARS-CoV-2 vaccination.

The CDR3 has the sequence CASTFRFGGETQYF. The bases read TGTGCCAGCACCTTCCGATTCGGGGGAGAGACCCAGTACTTC. This receptor chain uses TRBV2 and TRBJ2-5, with TRBD2 as a weak D call on 6 bases. CDR1 SNHLY and CDR2 FYNNEI were looked up in the germline V gene. The junction carries 16 bases between V and J, which are trimmed by 7 bases and 4 bases respectively. The CDR3 has 14 amino acids, counting the end cysteine and phenylalanine. CDR3 DNA is the only sequence kept; it has 42 bases, read in frame from the first base. Supplemented by the reference TRBV2 and TRBJ2-5 proteins around the CDR3, the complete variable domain is EPEVTQTPSHQVTQMGQEVILRCVPISNHLYFYWYRQILGQKVEFLVSFYNNEISEKSEIFDDQFSVERPDGSNFTLKIRSTKLEDSAMYFCASTFRFGGETQYFGPGTRLLVL.